There are many counts of the clone carrying this T cell receptor beta chain. Its antigen is not known. The CDR3 consists of 14 residues. V dropped 5 bases and J dropped 4 bases, with 12 bases sitting between them. Germline V gives CDR1 MNHEY, CDR2 SVGEGT. Each CDR3 protein gets one entry after TCRdb re-called the 5' RACE reads with MiXCR. The sample lists 560,000 or so distinct CDR3 sequences, about 18% occurring once. The sample belongs to a study of T-cell memory formation after mild COVID-19. Whole-study results and caveats: Shrinking CD4+ clones were chiefly CM and EM; CD8+ ones were chiefly EMRA. Cross-reactive memory seemingly joined, as some responding clones were found in pre-infection memory.

The TCR sequence derives from an adult woman who had mild COVID-19 (a few samples of this study predate the infection). Cell type and time point are not known. The chain couples TRBV6-2 or TRBV6-3 to TRBJ1-5, with unresolved D. The sequencing input was PBMCs or a T cell subset sorted from them (not recorded which). CDR3 in DNA: TGTGCCAGCAGTCGGGCAGGAGGGAATCAGCCCCAGCATTTT. It specifies CASSRAGGNQPQHF.